The source of this TCR beta chain is a study of cytotoxic CD8 clonotypes in ibrutinib-treated CLL. The wider study: Response specimens were obtained following a median treatment duration of approximately 13 months, with a range of 6 to 36.

TCRdb's copy holds only in-frame clones and misses some; the assay was immunoSEQ multiplex PCR. The sample shows about 250,000 clones, 70% of them seen only once. Details on this clone: Its antigen is still unknown.

This CDR3 is 13 amino acids long. The V gene's germline CDR1 is KGHSH and CDR2 LQKENI. V lost 0 bases and J 8 bases, leaving 8 bases between the germline ends. Findings and limits, study-wide: Upon ibrutinib response clonality rose, and upon progression it fell back toward baseline.

The rearrangement joins TRBV18 to TRBJ2-1; D gene uncertain. The material was PBMCs, obtained after 24 months of ibrutinib treatment. The clonotype was recovered from a human donor with chronic lymphocytic leukemia. Here the CDR3 DNA reads TGTGCCAGCTCACCACCCGGAATGGATGAGCAGTTCTTC. It specifies CASSPPGMDEQFF.